One and the same sample provided the 31 T cell receptor beta chains below, sequenced in a study of blood T cells in healthy people across ages. It was with a sample-barcoded 5' primer and a J-beta primer mix that a second PCR of roughly 7 to 12 cycles was run. TCRdb recomputed calls from the 5' RACE reads with MiXCR, one row per CDR3 protein. The profile shows roughly 650,000 distinct CDR3 sequences, 32% of them singletons. The specimen was blood. The receptors were gathered from a woman older than 75 in good health.

This clonotype was picked up a small number of times. The genes are TRBV6-1 and TRBJ1-2, with TRBD1 as a possible D gene (5 bases). CDR1 is MNHNS, CDR2 SASEGT, per germline. Trimming pared 2 bases from V and 13 bases from J, leaving 17 bases between. The CDR3 runs to 13 residues. CDR3 nucleotides: TGTGCCAGCAGTGAATCCGTTGTCGGGGCGAGCACCTTC. The encoded protein is CASSESVVGASTF.

The J gene is TRBJ1-5, the V gene TRBV5-1; unclear D gene. The length of the CDR3 is 16 residues. The germline V gene encodes CDR1 SGHRS and CDR2 YFSETQ. V lost 0 bases, J lost 0 bases, and 10 bases lay in between. The CDR3 DNA reads as TGCGCCAGCAGCTTGGATGGTGGGGATAGCAATCAGCCCCAGCATTTT. Protein sequence: CASSLDGGDSNQPQHF.

This chain connects TRBV6-5 to TRBJ1-2; D not certain. Germline V gives CDR1 MNHEY, CDR2 SVGAGI. The V end was cut by 6 bases, the J end by 3 bases, with 11 bases between. CDR3 length: 13 residues. CDR3 DNA: TGTGCCAGCAGCCGCGACGGAGACTATGGCTACACCTTC. Its protein product is CASSRDGDYGYTF.

This clonotype was counted many times. The V call is TRBV5-1, the J call TRBJ2-1, with 7 bases lining up with TRBD1. CDR1 and CDR2 from the germline V gene are SGHRS and YFSETQ. Trimming cost V 2 bases and J 3 bases; bases outside gene matches: 5. The CDR3 has 15 residues. CDR3: CASSFTGVNYNEQFF. In DNA form, the CDR3 reads TGCGCCAGCAGCTTTACAGGGGTCAACTACAATGAGCAGTTCTTC.

In its sample, this clonotype was seen a few times. V gene TRBV6-2 or TRBV6-3 combines with J gene TRBJ1-1; D may be TRBD1 (5 bases). The CDR3 has 14 amino acids. The V gene lost 10 bases and the J gene lost 1 base, with 16 bases spanning the gap. Germline V gene data show CDR1 as MNHEY and CDR2 as SVGEGT. This chain's CDR3 is CATKGEGPNTEAFF. Written as DNA, the CDR3 is TGTGCCACCAAAGGGGAGGGACCGAACACTGAAGCTTTCTTT.

DNA of the CDR3: TGTGCCAGCAGCTTACCCCCCGGGACTGGATATGGTGAGCAGTTCTTC. Its translation is CASSLPPGTGYGEQFF. V is TRBV13 and J is TRBJ2-1; D is perhaps TRBD2 (6 bases). The ends were cut back, 2 bases at V and 9 bases at J, with 20 bases in the middle. CDR1 is PRHDT and CDR2 is FYEKMQ in the germline V gene (reference sequence). This CDR3 spans 16 amino acids. Complete variable domain (other parts from reference TRBV13 and TRBJ2-1): AAGVIQSPRHLIKEKRETATLKCYPIPRHDTVYWYQQGPGQDPQFLISFYEKMQSDKGSIPDRFSAQQFSDYHSELNMSSLELGDSALYFCASSLPPGTGYGEQFFGPGTRLTVL.

The V call is TRBV6-4, the J call TRBJ2-1, with 9 bases fitting TRBD2. The germline gives CDR1 MRHNA, CDR2 SNTAGT. Trimming at V came to 7 bases and at J to 6 bases, leaving 10 bases not matched to a gene. There are 15 residues in the CDR3. The CDR3 region has the DNA TGTGCCAGCAACCTTATGCGGGGGGGGCCCAATGAGCAGTTCTTC. This gives the protein CASNLMRGGPNEQFF.

The chain carries TRBV5-1 and TRBJ2-2; no clear D. With 2 bases removed from V and 5 bases from J, the gap between germline ends came to 13 bases. CDR1 and CDR2 from the germline V gene are SGHRS and YFSETQ. The CDR3 loop spans 15 amino acids. In DNA, the CDR3 is TGCGCCAGCAGCTTTGGACGGCGAGAGACCGGGGAGCTGTTTTTT. It codes for CASSFGRRETGELFF.

This clonotype was counted ten times or more. V usage is TRBV5-1 and J usage is TRBJ2-7; D is undetermined. The CDR3 is 15 amino acids. V was cut by 0 bases and J by 7 bases, with 17 bases left in between. CDR1 is SGHRS and CDR2 is YFSETQ in the germline V gene. The CDR3 reads CASSLDSLVNREQYF. CDR3 nucleotides: TGCGCCAGCAGCTTGGACAGCCTGGTTAATAGGGAGCAGTACTTC.

Remarks on this clonotype: A much larger clone lies a single base off, so this may be a read error. The J gene is TRBJ2-7, the V gene TRBV9; 9 positions match TRBD1. The germline V gene encodes CDR1 SGDLS and CDR2 YYNGEE. The CDR3 is 14 residues long. CDR3 sequence: CAGSLGQGLHEQYF. CDR3 bases: TGTGCCGGCAGCCTTGGACAGGGGTTGCACGAGCAGTACTTC. Using reference TRBV9 and TRBJ2-7 for the parts outside the CDR3, the full variable domain is DSGVTQTPKHLITATGQRVTLRCSPRSGDLSVYWYQQSLDQGLQFLIQYYNGEERAKGNILERFSAQQFPDLHSELNLSSLELGDSALYFCAGSLGQGLHEQYFGPGTRLTVT.

This clonotype was observed a few times. This sequence joins TRBV3-1 and TRBJ1-1, with D tentatively TRBD1 (5 bases). Germline V lookup: CDR1 LGHDT, CDR2 YNNKEL (reference sequence). CDR3 length: 13 residues. The V and J ends lost 4 bases and 6 bases respectively, with 12 bases between them. The CDR3 DNA sequence: TGTGCCAGCAGCCTCCGTCCGGGGGCTGAAGCTTTCTTT. This gives the protein CASSLRPGAEAFF.

Comments on this clonotype: It may be a read error: a sequence one base away is much more abundant. The chain carries TRBV7-9 and TRBJ1-2; TRBD1 matches at 7 bases. Germline lookup yields CDR1 SEHNR and CDR2 FQNEAQ (reference sequence). The CDR3 totals 14 residues. CDR3: CASSFPGGNYGFTF. The CDR3, as DNA: TGTGCCAGCAGCTTCCCAGGGGGGAACTATGGCTTCACCTTC.

This clonotype was seen ten or more times. The genes are TRBV10-3 and TRBJ2-1; D is undetermined. The V end lost 3 bases, the J end lost 9 bases, and 6 bases lay between the germline ends. CDR1 and CDR2 from the germline V gene are ENHRY and SYGVKD. There are 11 residues in the CDR3. The CDR3 spells CAISDLGEQFF. In DNA, the CDR3 is TGTGCCATCAGTGACTTAGGTGAGCAGTTCTTC.

This clonotype was counted ten times or more. The V gene is TRBV5-6, the J gene TRBJ1-2; D is unresolved. This CDR3 is built from 16 residues. V was shortened by 2 bases and J by 3 bases, with 17 bases between the two germline ends. Germline loops: CDR1 SGHDT, CDR2 YYEEEE. CDR3 region: CASSFLSGRVDYGYTF. The CDR3 nucleotides read TGTGCCAGCAGCTTTCTTTCGGGAAGAGTCGACTATGGCTACACCTTC.

Concerning this clonotype: A much larger clone differs from this one at a single base, so this may be a read error. This chain connects TRBV28 to TRBJ2-7, with D tentatively TRBD2 (5 bases). From germline, CDR1 is MDHEN and CDR2 SYDVKM. CDR3 length equals 15 residues. V lost 8 bases, J lost 0 bases, and 17 bases lay in between. In DNA, the CDR3 is TGTGCCAGCGGGAAGGAGAGGGATCCCTCCTACGAGCAGTACTTC. It translates to CASGKERDPSYEQYF.

About this clonotype itself: The junction departs from the called germline gene at one end, perhaps through a read error. The chain carries TRBV6-5 and TRBJ2-3; 12 bases agree with TRBD2. This CDR3 contains 16 residues. The germline CDR1 and CDR2 sequences are MNHEY and SVGAGI. The CDR3 here is CASSDSSGGATDTQYF. The CDR3 region has the DNA TGTGCCAGCAGTGACTCTAGCGGGGGGGCCACAGATACGCAGTATTTT.

This clonotype was counted ten times or more. The chain recombines TRBV4-1 with TRBJ1-2, with TRBD1 as a possible D gene (6 bases). The V gene lost 0 bases and the J gene lost 3 bases, with 11 bases spanning the gap. Germline CDR1 and CDR2: MGHRA and YSYEKL. CDR3 length equals 15 residues. The CDR3 DNA sequence: TGCGCCAGCAGCCAAGAATTAGGACAGCACTATGGCTACACCTTC. It is translated as CASSQELGQHYGYTF.

For this clonotype: A read error may account for a junction end that differs from germline. CDR3 loop: CASSQDFGRRALF. CDR3 DNA sequence: TGTGCCAGCAGCCAAGATTTCGGTCGGCGAGCTCTCTTT. The rearrangement uses TRBV14 and TRBJ1-1; D is undetermined. The CDR3 loop spans 13 amino acids. From germline, CDR1 is SGHDN and CDR2 FVKESK.

This clonotype has only a few counts. This chain joins TRBV29-1 and TRBJ1-1, with D perhaps TRBD1 (5 bases). CDR1 is SQVTM, CDR2 ANQGSEA, per germline. The CDR3 has 13 amino acids. V dropped 2 bases and J dropped 6 bases, with 13 bases sitting between them. DNA of the CDR3: TGCAGCGTTGAACCCGGGACCTCCCCTGAAGCTTTCTTT. Protein: CSVEPGTSPEAFF.

There are many counts of this clonotype. V usage is TRBV10-2 and J usage is TRBJ1-5, with D possibly being TRBD1 (5 bases). This CDR3 is built from 16 residues. Germline V gene data show CDR1 as WSHSY and CDR2 as SAAADI. V was pared by 2 bases and J by 0 bases, with 11 bases between. For the CDR3, the DNA is TGCGCCAGCAGTGAGGCCTTGGGGGATAGCAATCAGCCCCAGCATTTT. Translation gives CASSEALGDSNQPQHF.

The chain has TRBV5-5 and TRBJ1-3, with D uncertain. The V gene's germline CDR1 is SGHKS and CDR2 YYEKEE (reference sequence). The CDR3 is 16 amino acids. V lost 1 base and J 0 bases, leaving 11 bases between the germline ends. The CDR3 nucleotides read TGTGCCAGCAGCTTGATCCAAATAGACTCTGGAAACACCATATATTTT. As protein: CASSLIQIDSGNTIYF.

In this sample, this clonotype turned up many times. The rearrangement joins TRBV6-2 or TRBV6-3 to TRBJ2-3; maybe TRBD2 (6 bases). Germline CDR1 reads MNHEY; CDR2 reads SVGEGT. This CDR3 contains 15 residues. Trimming cost V 7 bases and J 0 bases, with 14 bases left between them. The chain's CDR3 is CASKEGRSSTDTQYF. The CDR3 bases are TGTGCCAGCAAGGAGGGACGGTCTAGCACAGATACGCAGTATTTT.

This clonotype was observed at least ten times. V is TRBV20-1 and J is TRBJ2-1, with 11 positions matching TRBD1. The CDR3 is 17 amino acids. The trim removed 2 bases at V and 6 bases at J, leaving 12 bases unmatched. Germline values: CDR1 DFQATT, CDR2 SNEGSKA (reference sequence). The CDR3: CSARSGTGGSKSNEQFF. The CDR3 DNA sequence: TGCAGTGCTAGATCCGGGACAGGGGGTAGCAAGTCCAATGAGCAGTTCTTC.

This chain connects TRBV29-1 to TRBJ1-3; D is perhaps TRBD1 (5 bases). The V end lost 4 bases, the J end lost 0 bases, and 10 bases lay between the germline ends. The CDR3 is 14 residues long. Germline V gene sequence: CDR1 SQVTM, CDR2 ANQGSEA. CDR3 loop: CSVVAGTSGNTIYF. The DNA for the CDR3 is TGCAGCGTTGTAGCAGGGACCTCTGGAAACACCATATATTTT.

The gene calls are TRBV11-2 and TRBJ1-2, with TRBD1 as a possible D gene (5 bases). There are 13 residues in the CDR3. Germline CDR1 reads SGHAT; CDR2 reads FQNNGV. V lost 10 bases, J lost 4 bases, and 16 bases lay in between. CDR3 protein: CATARGEGYGYTF. In DNA form, the CDR3 reads TGTGCCACCGCCCGGGGCGAGGGCTATGGCTACACCTTC.

This clonotype has a handful of counts. The V and J genes are TRBV5-6 and TRBJ1-2; D call uncertain. V was pared by 2 bases and J by 2 bases, with 10 bases between. Germline V gives CDR1 SGHDT, CDR2 YYEEEE. This CDR3 comprises 14 residues. CDR3 DNA sequence: TGTGCCAGCAGCTTTCCCGAACGGAACTATGGCTACACCTTC. Translating it yields CASSFPERNYGYTF. The full variable domain, in which reference TRBV5-6 and TRBJ1-2 provide the parts outside the CDR3, is DAGVTQSPTHLIKTRGQQVTLRCSPKSGHDTVSWYQQALGQGPQFIFQYYEEEERQRGNFPDRFSGHQFPNYSSELNVNALLLGDSALYLCASSFPERNYGYTFGSGTRLTVV.

The table lists this clonotype with a few counts. This may stem from a read error, because a much larger clone lies one nucleotide away. The V and J genes are TRBV5-1 and TRBJ2-7; the D is unclear. V was shortened by 1 base and J by 3 bases, with 20 bases between the two germline ends. The CDR3 has 17 residues. CDR1 SGHRS and CDR2 YFSETQ come from the germline V gene. The CDR3 DNA is TGCGCCAGCAGCTTGAGGTCCGGGCCTAGTCGATTCTACGAGCAGTACTTC. Protein product: CASSLRSGPSRFYEQYF.

Many counts were recorded for this clonotype. The chain links TRBV6-5 to TRBJ1-5; D is unresolved. Trimming took off 8 bases at V and 7 bases at J, with 3 bases between the two ends. This CDR3 is 9 amino acids long. Germline V gene data show CDR1 as MNHEY and CDR2 as SVGAGI. CDR3 in amino acids: CASGQPQHF. CDR3 nucleotides: TGTGCCAGCGGCCAGCCCCAGCATTTT.

The rearrangement joins TRBV2 to TRBJ1-1; the match to TRBD1 covers 7 bases. The CDR3 has 12 amino acids. The germline V gene encodes CDR1 SNHLY and CDR2 FYNNEI. The trim removed 4 bases at V and 7 bases at J, leaving 3 bases unmatched. This CDR3 is CASSGQGLEAFF. CDR3 in DNA: TGTGCCAGCAGTGGACAGGGACTTGAAGCTTTCTTT.

This sequence joins TRBV7-2 and TRBJ2-1, with 7 nucleotides matching TRBD1. The CDR3 length is 16 residues. Germline V CDR1 and CDR2: SGHTA, FQGNSA. The CDR3 coding sequence is TGTGTCAACAGCTTGATTTTGGGACAGTTTCGCAATGAGCAGTTCTTC. It yields the protein CVNSLILGQFRNEQFF.

V usage is TRBV2 and J usage is TRBJ2-1, with D perhaps given as TRBD1 or TRBD2 (5 bases each). Germline CDR1 and CDR2: SNHLY and FYNNEI. V was shortened by 5 bases and J by 0 bases, with 11 bases between the two germline ends. The CDR3 loop spans 15 amino acids. The CDR3 sequence: CASSKGTGSYNEQFF. In DNA form, the CDR3 reads TGTGCCAGCAGTAAGGGGACGGGCTCCTACAATGAGCAGTTCTTC.